This entry features one T cell receptor (beta chain) sequence. The data were obtained in a study of blood T cell repertoires in COVID-19. Study-level background: The cDNA or gDNA used as material had been derived from T cells, B-cell-depleted T cells, or PBMCs.

Clones were sequenced by immunoSEQ multiplex PCR, and TCRdb holds only the in-frame ones, with some missing. Here the sample spans roughly 150,000 clones, approximately 80% being singletons. Germline V gene lookup returns CDR1 LGHDT and CDR2 YNNKEL (reference sequence). The CDR3 is made up of 15 amino acids. Trimming stripped 2 bases from V and 2 bases from J, with 12 bases between. All enrollees were roughly 18 to 100 years old and from 20 to 25 US areas. This chain uses TRBV3-1 (or the pseudogene TRBV3-2) with TRBJ1-1; maybe TRBD1 (6 bases). The clonotype was recovered from a man in his 70s who had been exposed to COVID-19. Material: PBMCs or T cells enriched from blood (not recorded which). CDR3 in amino acids: CASSQRDRRNTEAFF. The CDR3 DNA follows: TGTGCCAGCAGCCAACGCGACAGGCGTAACACTGAAGCTTTCTTT.